These T cell receptor beta chains were read from a single sample in a study of blood T cell repertoires in COVID-19. Data came from immunoSEQ multiplex PCR; TCRdb stores just in-frame clones and leaves some out. The repertoire holds about 60,000 clones, with almost 85% as singletons. The sample consisted of peripheral blood. Source of these receptors: a human donor in a cohort sampled during active COVID-19. The CDR3 runs from the conserved cysteine through the conserved F or W. A D gene is named only where the DNA matches it firmly. Clone size is given for some rows only: seen once, a few or many times, or a class if the clone is expanded.

>TRBV5-8|few|NA|TRBJ1-6
CASSLGRPDNSPLHF
TGTGCCAGCAGCTTGGGGCGGCCAGATAATTCACCCCTCCACTTT
>TRBV7-2|NA|TRBD2|TRBJ2-2
CASSLAPLGGTGELFF
TGTGCCAGCAGCTTAGCCCCTCTCGGGGGGACCGGGGAGCTGTTTTTT
>TRBV19|NA|TRBD1|TRBJ1-6
CASSITATGIISPLHF
TGTGCCAGTAGTATAACGGCGACAGGGATAATTTCACCCCTCCACTTT
>TRBV15|NA|NA|TRBJ2-2
CATSRDRGRVNTGELFF
TGTGCCACCAGCAGAGATAGGGGCCGCGTAAACACCGGGGAGCTGTTTTTT
>TRBV5-1|once|NA|TRBJ2-2
CASSSKADGELFF
TGCGCCAGCTCCTCTAAGGCGGACGGGGAGCTGTTTTTT
>TRBV12-5|NA|NA|TRBJ2-5
CARSIQGRQETQYF
TGTGCTAGATCTATACAGGGACGGCAAGAGACCCAGTACTTC
>TRBV7-9|NA|NA|TRBJ2-1
CASSLASGRLNEQFF
TGTGCCAGCAGCTTAGCGAGCGGGCGCCTCAATGAGCAGTTCTTC
>TRBV25-1|NA|NA|TRBJ2-5
CASSAQIAQETQYF
TGTGCCAGCAGTGCCCAGATAGCGCAGGAGACCCAGTACTTC
>TRBV10-1|NA|NA|TRBJ1-6
CASCNYRVGLRYNSPLHF
TGCGCCAGCTGCAACTACAGGGTTGGATTACGATATAATTCACCCCTCCACTTT
>TRBV4-2|NA|TRBD2|TRBJ2-5
CASSQGNHPSGGLQETQYF
TGTGCCAGCAGCCAAGGTAACCACCCTAGCGGGGGACTTCAAGAGACCCAGTACTTC